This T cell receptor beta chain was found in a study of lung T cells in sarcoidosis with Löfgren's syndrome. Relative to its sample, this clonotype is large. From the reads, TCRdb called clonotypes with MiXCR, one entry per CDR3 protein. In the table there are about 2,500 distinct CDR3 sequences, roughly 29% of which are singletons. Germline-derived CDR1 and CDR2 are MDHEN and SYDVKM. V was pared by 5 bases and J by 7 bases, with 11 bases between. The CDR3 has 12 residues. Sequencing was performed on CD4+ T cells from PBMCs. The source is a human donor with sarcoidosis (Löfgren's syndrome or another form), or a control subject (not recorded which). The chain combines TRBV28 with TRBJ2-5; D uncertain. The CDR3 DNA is TGTGCCAGCAGTCTTACCATTGGGACCCAGTACTTC. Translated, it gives CASSLTIGTQYF.